These 2 T cell receptor beta chains came from one sample sequenced in a study of blood T cell repertoires in COVID-19. Sequencing used immunoSEQ multiplex PCR; TCRdb keeps in-frame clones, though not all of them. The table has over 250,000 clones, about 88% seen once; the top ten hold about 2.4%. Sequenced input: PBMCs or T cells enriched from blood (not recorded which). These receptors all come from a man aged 55 to 70 who had recovered from COVID-19.

The chain combines TRBV2 with TRBJ2-5; tentatively, D is TRBD1 (5 bases). Trimming pared 4 bases from V and 2 bases from J, leaving 8 bases between. The germline CDR1 and CDR2 sequences are SNHLY and FYNNEI. The CDR3 is 13 amino acids. CDR3 nucleotides: TGTGCCAGCAGTGGTAACAGGCAAGAGACCCAGTACTTC. This translates into CASSGNRQETQYF.

The chain employs TRBV30 and TRBJ2-3; possible D gene TRBD2, 6 bases. Per germline, CDR1 GTSNPN and CDR2 SVGIG (reference sequence). The CDR3 covers 15 residues. The V gene lost 2 bases and the J gene lost 0 bases, with 12 bases spanning the gap. The CDR3 here is CAWSPGLPSTDTQYF. The CDR3 DNA reads TGTGCCTGGAGTCCGGGACTCCCAAGCACAGATACGCAGTATTTT.